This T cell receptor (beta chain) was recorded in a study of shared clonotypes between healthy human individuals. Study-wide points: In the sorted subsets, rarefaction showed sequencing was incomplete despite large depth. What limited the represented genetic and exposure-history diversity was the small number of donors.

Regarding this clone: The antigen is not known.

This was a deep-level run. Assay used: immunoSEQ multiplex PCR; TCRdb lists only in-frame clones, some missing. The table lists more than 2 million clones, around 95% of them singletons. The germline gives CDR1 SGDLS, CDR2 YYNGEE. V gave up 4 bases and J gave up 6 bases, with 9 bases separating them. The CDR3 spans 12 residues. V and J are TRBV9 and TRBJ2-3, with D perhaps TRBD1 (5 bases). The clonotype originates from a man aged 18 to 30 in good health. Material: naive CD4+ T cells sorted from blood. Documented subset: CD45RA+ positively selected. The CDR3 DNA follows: TGTGCCAGCAGCTACAAGGGGGATACGCAGTATTTT. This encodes CASSYKGDTQYF.